Below, 6 T cell receptor beta chains from the same sample are listed, as sequenced in a study of blood T cells in healthy people across ages. With a J-beta primer mix and a sample-barcoded 5' primer, a second PCR ran about 7 to 12 cycles. TCRdb used MiXCR to reprocess the 5' RACE reads, holding one entry per CDR3 protein. The sample holds hundreds of thousands of distinct CDR3 sequences; around 20% are singletons and the top ten take about 3.6%. Input material: blood. The source is a man aged 65 to 79 in good health.

The chain couples TRBV4-3 to TRBJ2-1, with a weak D call TRBD2 (6 bases). This CDR3 is 15 amino acids long. Germline V gene lookup returns CDR1 LGHNA and CDR2 YSLEER. Between the trimmed V and J ends, which lost 0 bases and 6 bases, there was a span of 12 bases. DNA of the CDR3: TGCGCCAGCAGCCAAGACGGCAGGCGGGGCAATGAGCAGTTCTTC. Amino acid sequence: CASSQDGRRGNEQFF.

This chain uses TRBV5-5 with TRBJ2-3, with 10 bases aligning to TRBD1. The CDR3 runs 15 residues. Germline V lookup: CDR1 SGHKS, CDR2 YYEKEE (reference sequence). The junction had 2 bases not matched to a gene; V was cut back by 1 base and J by 3 bases. The CDR3 protein is CASSLSGQGTDTQYF. The CDR3 DNA sequence: TGTGCCAGCAGCTTGTCGGGACAGGGGACAGATACGCAGTATTTT. Supplemented by reference TRBV5-5 and TRBJ2-3, the full variable domain reads DAGVTQSPTHLIKTRGQQVTLRCSPISGHKSVSWYQQVLGQGPQFIFQYYEKEERGRGNFPDRFSARQFPNYSSELNVNALLLGDSALYLCASSLSGQGTDTQYFGPGTRLTVL.

The CDR3 loop reads CASSLEEGYEQYF. The CDR3 DNA reads as TGTGCCAGCAGCTTAGAGGAGGGATACGAGCAGTACTTC. This sequence joins TRBV7-2 and TRBJ2-7, with D possibly being TRBD2 (6 bases). The CDR3 has 13 residues. V was shortened by 1 base and J by 4 bases, with 8 bases between the two germline ends. Germline lookup yields CDR1 SGHTA and CDR2 FQGNSA.

This clonotype has just a few counts. The chain links TRBV2 to TRBJ2-4; D call uncertain. CDR3 size: 12 residues. CDR1 is SNHLY, CDR2 FYNNEI, per germline. Trimming took 8 bases from V and 0 from J, leaving 5 bases between them. CDR3 loop: CASEVAKNIQYF. In DNA, the CDR3 is TGTGCCAGCGAGGTAGCCAAAAACATTCAGTACTTC.

This rearrangement joins TRBV4-1 to TRBJ2-5; 10 positions match TRBD2. V lost 0 bases to trimming and J lost 5 bases; unmatched junction nucleotides: 9. The CDR3 contains 17 residues. In germline, CDR1 is MGHRA, CDR2 YSYEKL. The DNA of the CDR3 is TGCGCCAGCAGCCAAGATGGGGCTAGCGGGAGTGGGGAGACCCAGTACTTC. Its translation: CASSQDGASGSGETQYF.

In its sample, this clonotype was seen a few times. V usage is TRBV18 and J usage is TRBJ2-6, with a possible D match to TRBD1 (5 bases). V was cut by 3 bases and J by 0 bases, with 12 bases left in between. The CDR3 loop spans 17 amino acids. The germline V gene has CDR1 KGHSH and CDR2 LQKENI. In DNA, the CDR3 is TGTGCCAGCTCACCCCAAACAGGAATCTCTGGGGCCAACGTCCTGACTTTC. This sequence encodes CASSPQTGISGANVLTF.